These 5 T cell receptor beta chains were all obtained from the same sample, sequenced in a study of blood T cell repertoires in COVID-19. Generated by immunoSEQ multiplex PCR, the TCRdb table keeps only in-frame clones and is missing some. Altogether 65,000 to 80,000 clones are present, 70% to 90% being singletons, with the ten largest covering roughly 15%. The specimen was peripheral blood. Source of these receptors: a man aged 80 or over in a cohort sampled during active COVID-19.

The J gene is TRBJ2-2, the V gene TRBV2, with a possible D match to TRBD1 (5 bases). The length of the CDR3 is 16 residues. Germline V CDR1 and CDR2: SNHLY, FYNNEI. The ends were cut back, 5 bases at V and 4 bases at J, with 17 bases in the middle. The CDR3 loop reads CASSPDSKKPTGELFF. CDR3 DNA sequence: TGTGCCAGCAGTCCTGACAGCAAGAAACCCACCGGGGAGCTGTTTTTT.

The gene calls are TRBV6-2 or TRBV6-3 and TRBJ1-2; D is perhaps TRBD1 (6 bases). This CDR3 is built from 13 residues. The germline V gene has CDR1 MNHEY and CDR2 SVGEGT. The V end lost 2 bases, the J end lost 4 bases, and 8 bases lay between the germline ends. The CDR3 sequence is CASSYTQGYGYTF. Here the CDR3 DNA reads TGTGCCAGCAGTTACACACAGGGCTATGGCTACACCTTC.

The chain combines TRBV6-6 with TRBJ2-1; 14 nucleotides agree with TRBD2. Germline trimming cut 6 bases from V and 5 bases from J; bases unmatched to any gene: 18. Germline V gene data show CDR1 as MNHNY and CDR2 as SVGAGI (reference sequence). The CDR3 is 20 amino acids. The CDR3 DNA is TGTGCCAGCAGCCGACTAGCGGGGGGGTTCAGTGGCTCCTTTAACAATGAGCAGTTCTTC. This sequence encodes CASSRLAGGFSGSFNNEQFF.

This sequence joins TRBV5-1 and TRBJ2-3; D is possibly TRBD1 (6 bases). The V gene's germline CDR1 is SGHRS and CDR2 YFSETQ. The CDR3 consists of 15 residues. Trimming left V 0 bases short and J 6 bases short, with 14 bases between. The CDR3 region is CASSLGGGSADTQYF. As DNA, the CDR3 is TGCGCCAGCAGCTTGGGTGGGGGCAGCGCGGATACGCAGTATTTT.

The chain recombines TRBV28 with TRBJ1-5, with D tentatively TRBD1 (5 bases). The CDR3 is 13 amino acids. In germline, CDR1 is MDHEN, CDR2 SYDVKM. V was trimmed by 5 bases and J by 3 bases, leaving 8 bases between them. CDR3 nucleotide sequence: TGTGCCAGCAGTCAGGGTAACAATCAGCCCCAGCATTTT. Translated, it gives CASSQGNNQPQHF.